These 15 T cell receptor beta chains share one sample of origin, sequenced in a study of blood T cell repertoires in COVID-19. Clones were sequenced by immunoSEQ multiplex PCR, and TCRdb holds only the in-frame ones, with some missing. Among some 150,000 clones listed, approximately 81% were seen once. Source material: peripheral blood. All receptors derive from a human donor in a cohort sampled during active COVID-19.

The chain links TRBV20-1 to TRBJ2-7; D unresolved. Germline V gives CDR1 DFQATT, CDR2 SNEGSKA (reference sequence). Trimming cost V 5 bases and J 4 bases, with 9 bases left between them. The CDR3 is 11 amino acids. Here the CDR3 reads CSASQDYEQYF. In DNA, the CDR3 is TGCAGTGCTTCCCAGGATTACGAGCAGTACTTC.

The V and J genes are TRBV7-8 and TRBJ1-2, with TRBD1 as a possible D gene (6 bases). From germline, CDR1 is SGHVS and CDR2 FQNEAQ. The V end lost 4 bases, the J end lost 7 bases, and 16 bases lay between the germline ends. The CDR3 has 14 amino acids. The CDR3 bases are TGTGCCAGCAGCTGGCCGGACAGAAGGTCTGGCTACACCTTC. Residues: CASSWPDRRSGYTF. Filled out from reference TRBV7-8 and TRBJ1-2, the complete variable domain reads GAGVSQSPRYKVAKRGQDVALRCDPISGHVSLFWYQQALGQGPEFLTYFQNEAQLDKSGLPSDRFFAERPEGSVSTLKIQRTQQEDSAVYLCASSWPDRRSGYTFGSGTRLTVV.

The CDR3 nucleotides read TGTGCCAGCAGTCCTACAGGACATATGAACACTGAAGCTTTCTTT. Protein product: CASSPTGHMNTEAFF. The genes are TRBV27 and TRBJ1-1; D is perhaps TRBD1 (5 bases). CDR1 and CDR2 (germline): MNHEY, SMNVEV (reference sequence). Trimming stripped 5 bases from V and 0 bases from J, with 13 bases between. This CDR3 region has 15 residues.

The genes are TRBV5-4 and TRBJ2-5; D is possibly TRBD1 (5 bases). This CDR3 contains 15 residues. Per germline, CDR1 SGHNT and CDR2 YYREEE (reference sequence). V was shortened by 2 bases and J by 2 bases, with 13 bases between the two germline ends. The CDR3 spells CASSFPRQPQETQYF. CDR3 in DNA: TGTGCCAGCAGCTTTCCCCGACAGCCGCAAGAGACCCAGTACTTC.

The chain carries TRBV28 and TRBJ1-3, with a weak D call TRBD1 (6 bases). The V and J ends lost 7 bases and 0 bases respectively, with 16 bases between them. Germline CDR1 and CDR2: MDHEN and SYDVKM. This CDR3 spans 16 amino acids. CDR3 region: CASTPSSGVSGNTIYF. CDR3 bases: TGTGCCAGCACGCCATCCTCAGGGGTCTCTGGAAACACCATATATTTT.

The V gene is TRBV6-6, the J gene TRBJ2-7; TRBD1 agrees at 11 bases. Germline values: CDR1 MNHNY, CDR2 SVGAGI (reference sequence). The CDR3 is 15 residues long. After removal of 6 bases from V and 3 bases from J, the junction contained 7 bases not matched to a gene. The CDR3 loop reads CASSSGTGGFYEQYF. The CDR3 DNA reads TGTGCCAGCAGCTCCGGGACAGGGGGTTTCTACGAGCAGTACTTC.

This clone was seen a single time. The chain joins TRBV6-2 or TRBV6-3 to TRBJ2-7; the D is unclear. In germline, CDR1 is MNHEY, CDR2 SVGEGT. V lost 1 base and J 3 bases, leaving 10 bases between the germline ends. The length of the CDR3 is 14 residues. CDR3 nucleotide sequence: TGTGCCAGCAGTTACTATACCGGCGGCTACGAGCAGTACTTC. It encodes CASSYYTGGYEQYF.

This clone has only a few counts. The chain couples TRBV2 to TRBJ1-1, with D possibly matching TRBD1 (6 bases). CDR3 length: 13 residues. Trimming cost V 3 bases and J 5 bases, with 10 bases left between them. CDR1 and CDR2 from the germline V gene are SNHLY and FYNNEI. Here the CDR3 reads CASSEGARTEAFF. CDR3 DNA sequence: TGTGCCAGCAGTGAGGGGGCGCGTACTGAAGCTTTCTTT.

This clone appeared once. This chain uses TRBV7-2 with TRBJ2-1; maybe TRBD2 (6 bases). This CDR3 is 15 amino acids long. The germline CDR1 and CDR2 sequences are SGHTA and FQGNSA. Between the trimmed V and J ends, which lost 2 bases and 3 bases, there was a span of 11 bases. CDR3 region: CASSLSPGGYNEQFF. CDR3 bases: TGTGCCAGCAGCTTATCCCCCGGGGGCTACAATGAGCAGTTCTTC. Full variable domain (rest looked up from reference TRBV7-2 and TRBJ2-1): GAGVSQSPSNKVTEKGKDVELRCDPISGHTALYWYRQSLGQGLEFLIYFQGNSAPDKSGLPSDRFSAERTGGSVSTLTIQRTQQEDSAVYLCASSLSPGGYNEQFFGPGTRLTVL.

The rearrangement links TRBV14 to TRBJ1-6, with 8 bases lining up with TRBD1. With 1 base clipped from V and 10 bases from J, the junction kept 9 bases outside the gene matches. The germline V gene encodes CDR1 SGHDN and CDR2 FVKESK. The CDR3 totals 16 residues. The chain's CDR3 is CASSQVVAAGGSPLHF. For the CDR3, the DNA is TGTGCCAGCAGCCAAGTGGTCGCGGCAGGGGGCTCACCCCTCCACTTT.

The rearrangement uses TRBV5-1 and TRBJ1-5; D call uncertain. Germline lookup yields CDR1 SGHRS and CDR2 YFSETQ. V lost 1 base and J 6 bases, leaving 2 bases between the germline ends. This CDR3 has 11 amino acids. The CDR3 DNA is TGCGCCAGCAGCTTGCGTCAGCCCCAGCATTTT. The encoded protein is CASSLRQPQHF.

V is TRBV29-1 and J is TRBJ2-7; 9 bases are a match to TRBD1. The germline V gene has CDR1 SQVTM and CDR2 ANQGSEA. The CDR3 is 13 amino acids. V shed 4 bases, J shed 3 bases, and the junction held 4 bases outside the gene matches. The CDR3 nucleotides are TGCAGCGTTGGGACAGGGGAAGTCTACGAGCAGTACTTC. Its translation: CSVGTGEVYEQYF.

The rearrangement joins TRBV18 to TRBJ1-4, with D hard to call. The CDR3 is 14 residues long. V lost 5 bases and J lost 0, with 7 bases in between. The germline V gene has CDR1 KGHSH and CDR2 LQKENI. This CDR3 reads CASSKGATNEKLFF. DNA for the CDR3: TGTGCCAGCTCAAAGGGAGCAACTAATGAAAAACTGTTTTTT.

The CDR3 sequence is CASSRTEEKLFF. CDR3 DNA sequence: TGTGCCAGCAGTCGTACAGAGGAAAAACTGTTTTTT. The V and J genes are TRBV12-3 or TRBV12-4 and TRBJ1-4; D ambiguous. The V end was cut by 5 bases, the J end by 8 bases, with 9 bases between. CDR3 size: 12 residues.

The CDR3 sequence is CASSPGIDLYGYTF. As DNA, the CDR3 is TGTGCCAGCTCACCCGGGATAGATCTCTATGGCTACACCTTC. The V call is TRBV18, the J call TRBJ1-2, with D unclear. The V end lost 3 bases, the J end lost 4 bases, and 12 bases lay between the germline ends. The CDR3 is 14 residues long. CDR1 is KGHSH and CDR2 is LQKENI in the germline V gene.